This is a list of T cell receptor beta chains from one sample in a study of long-term antiretroviral therapy in people with HIV. Profiled with immunoSEQ multiplex PCR; TCRdb holds only in-frame clones, not every one. The sample carries about 26,000 clones, roughly 87% recorded once. The source material was unsorted PBMCs, sampled 1.1 years before starting antiretroviral therapy. All receptors derive from a woman aged 25 to 39 with HIV. Both conserved end residues are trimmed from each CDR3.

v_call cdr3_aa
TRBV29-1 SVVGSTNEKLF
TRBV9 ASSPGDKVYEQY
TRBV9 ASSVGGGGGAYNEQF
TRBV18 ASSPSGGEKLF
TRBV5-1 ASSGDTGLGGNTIY
TRBV5-1 ASSSSTGVKQY
TRBV13 ASSFAGGHARWQETQY
TRBV19 ASSIATGVGYGYT
TRBV19 ASQPGQGARWELF
TRBV19 ASSIRDRGSKNTEAF
TRBV6-5 ASSYGPNTEAF
TRBV6-5 ASMPGVNPNTEAF
TRBV5-4 ASTQKGRAGTGELF